These 28 T cell receptor beta chains share one sample of origin, sequenced in a study of T cell responses to AZD1222 COVID-19 vaccine. Clones were sequenced by immunoSEQ multiplex PCR, and TCRdb holds only the in-frame ones, with some missing. Found here are about 120,000 clones, 85% to 95% of them singletons; the top ten hold roughly 1.5%. The input for sequencing was peripheral blood, taken 28 days after the second AZD1222 dose. These TCRs come from an adult who received the AZD1222 COVID-19 vaccine.

The chain recombines TRBV10-3 with TRBJ2-1; TRBD2 matches at 8 bases. Germline CDR1 and CDR2: ENHRY and SYGVKD. V trimming: 2 bases; J trimming: 4 bases; junction bases outside the gene matches: 1. This CDR3 is built from 14 residues. DNA for the CDR3: TGTGCCATCAGTGAGGTAGCGGGGTACAATGAGCAGTTCTTC. Protein: CAISEVAGYNEQFF.

The J gene is TRBJ1-1, the V gene TRBV2; 7 bases line up with TRBD1. V gave up 4 bases and J gave up 0 bases; unmatched junction bases: 11. CDR1 is SNHLY, CDR2 FYNNEI, per germline. This CDR3 spans 17 amino acids. The CDR3 sequence is CASSGIRDRTMNTEAFF. Written as DNA, the CDR3 is TGTGCCAGCAGTGGAATTCGGGACAGAACCATGAACACTGAAGCTTTCTTT. The variable domain in full, completed from reference TRBV2 and TRBJ1-1, reads EPEVTQTPSHQVTQMGQEVILRCVPISNHLYFYWYRQILGQKVEFLVSFYNNEISEKSEIFDDQFSVERPDGSNFTLKIRSTKLEDSAMYFCASSGIRDRTMNTEAFFGQGTRLTVV.

This clone was counted once. The J gene is TRBJ2-5, the V gene TRBV4-2, with 11 bases identical to TRBD1. V was clipped by 0 bases and J by 5 bases; unmatched bases: 5. The CDR3 consists of 16 residues. Germline V gene data show CDR1 as LGHNA and CDR2 as YNFKEQ. The CDR3 region has the DNA TGTGCCAGCAGCCAAGAAGGACAGGGGGCTGTTGAGACCCAGTACTTC. Its translation: CASSQEGQGAVETQYF.

V usage is TRBV9 and J usage is TRBJ1-5; perhaps TRBD1 as D (5 bases). The V gene's germline CDR1 is SGDLS and CDR2 YYNGEE. V gave up 1 base and J gave up 2 bases, with 7 bases separating them. The CDR3 extends over 14 amino acids. CDR3 protein: CASSVSGGNQPQHF. In DNA form, the CDR3 reads TGTGCCAGCAGCGTATCGGGGGGCAATCAGCCCCAGCATTTT. Full variable domain (missing parts from reference TRBV9 and TRBJ1-5): DSGVTQTPKHLITATGQRVTLRCSPRSGDLSVYWYQQSLDQGLQFLIQYYNGEERAKGNILERFSAQQFPDLHSELNLSSLELGDSALYFCASSVSGGNQPQHFGDGTRLSIL.

This chain connects TRBV1 to TRBJ2-2; the table's D call, TRBD2, has no DNA check behind it. TRBV1 constitutes a pseudogene. This CDR3 comprises 14 residues. The DNA for the CDR3 is TGCACCAGCAGCCAGCACGAGTACACCGGGGAGCTGTTTTTT. Translating gives CTSSQHEYTGELFF.

The chain combines TRBV25-1 with TRBJ2-7; D ambiguous. V lost 2 bases and J 3 bases, leaving 14 bases between the germline ends. In germline, CDR1 is MGHDK, CDR2 SYGVNS. This CDR3 is built from 15 residues. In nucleotides, the CDR3 is TGTGCCAGCAGTGAAATTGGGTCCGCCCTCTACGAGCAGTACTTC. This translates into CASSEIGSALYEQYF.

The genes are TRBV6-5 and TRBJ2-7; D tentatively fits TRBD1 or TRBD2 (6 bases each). The CDR3 is 15 residues long. Trimming took 6 bases from V and 2 from J, leaving 17 bases between them. Looked up from germline, CDR1 is MNHEY and CDR2 is SVGAGI. CDR3 nucleotides: TGTGCCAGCAGCCCCATCGGGGGCTCAACCTACGAGCAGTACTTC. Translating gives CASSPIGGSTYEQYF.

With respect to this clone: One junction end does not reproduce the germline sequence, and a read error may be involved. V and J are TRBV4-2 and TRBJ1-1; D may be TRBD1 (5 bases). The CDR3 runs 18 residues. Germline V gives CDR1 LGHNA, CDR2 YNFKEQ. The CDR3 is CASSKEMGLRSPRTEAFF. The CDR3 nucleotides read TGTGCCAGCAGCAAAGAGATGGGACTTCGCAGCCCGCGGACTGAAGCTTTCTTT.

This chain connects TRBV27 to TRBJ2-1; no firm D call. Germline V gene sequence: CDR1 MNHEY, CDR2 SMNVEV (reference sequence). The CDR3 has 16 amino acids. With 6 bases removed from V and 6 bases from J, the gap between germline ends came to 21 bases. CDR3: CASSSPEFSLGNEQFF. The CDR3 nucleotides read TGTGCCAGCAGCTCCCCGGAGTTCAGTTTAGGCAATGAGCAGTTCTTC.

J is TRBJ2-6 and V is TRBV7-9; D perhaps matches TRBD1 (7 bases). Trimming cost V 4 bases and J 2 bases, with 21 bases left between them. Germline CDR1 reads SEHNR; CDR2 reads FQNEAQ (reference sequence). The CDR3 spans 19 residues. This chain's CDR3 is CASSSTQRGGGPGANVLTF. For the CDR3, the DNA is TGTGCCAGCAGCTCAACCCAACGTGGAGGGGGCCCTGGGGCCAACGTCCTGACTTTC.

V and J are TRBV28 and TRBJ2-7; 12 bases fit TRBD2. The length of the CDR3 is 15 residues. With 7 bases clipped from V and 2 bases from J, the junction kept 6 bases outside the gene matches. CDR1 and CDR2 (germline): MDHEN, SYDVKM. The CDR3 is CASILSSGRAYEQYF. The DNA of the CDR3 is TGTGCCAGCATCCTCTCTAGCGGGAGGGCCTACGAGCAGTACTTC.

V gene TRBV11-2 combines with J gene TRBJ2-1, with 14 bases lining up with TRBD2. The CDR3 loop spans 19 amino acids. Germline V gene sequence: CDR1 SGHAT, CDR2 FQNNGV. The junction had 13 bases not matched to a gene; V was cut back by 6 bases and J by 3 bases. The chain's CDR3 is CASRGGLAGDGLVYNEQFF. CDR3 coding DNA: TGTGCCAGCAGGGGGGGACTAGCGGGAGATGGGCTAGTCTACAATGAGCAGTTCTTC.

The chain has TRBV24-1 and TRBJ1-2; D is uncertain. The CDR3 spans 14 residues. Between the trimmed V and J ends, which lost 3 bases and 4 bases, there was a span of 11 bases. Germline V gene data show CDR1 as KGHDR and CDR2 as SFDVKD. CDR3 protein: CATSDRGSPYGYTF. The CDR3 bases are TGTGCCACCAGTGATCGAGGGAGCCCCTATGGCTACACCTTC.

This chain links TRBV20-1 with TRBJ2-7, with 8 bases aligning to TRBD2. Germline V gene sequence: CDR1 DFQATT, CDR2 SNEGSKA (reference sequence). The CDR3 contains 15 residues. The V segment lost 3 bases and the J segment 4 bases; nucleotides outside the gene matches: 11. The CDR3 DNA is TGCAGTGCTAGTTGCCCGGGACTAGAGGAATACGAGCAGTACTTC. Encoded protein: CSASCPGLEEYEQYF.

The J gene is TRBJ1-4, the V gene TRBV18; D remains unclear. The germline V gene has CDR1 KGHSH and CDR2 LQKENI. With 5 bases removed from V and 8 bases from J, the gap between germline ends came to 6 bases. The CDR3 is made up of 11 amino acids. CDR3 DNA sequence: TGTGCCAGCTCATCTCACGAAAAACTGTTTTTT. Protein: CASSSHEKLFF. Combining the CDR3 with reference TRBV18 and TRBJ1-4 gives the whole variable domain NAGVMQNPRHLVRRRGQEARLRCSPMKGHSHVYWYRQLPEEGLKFMVYLQKENIIDESGMPKERFSAEFPKEGPSILRIQQVVRGDSAAYFCASSSHEKLFFGSGTQLSVL.

This clone was counted once. The chain links TRBV28 to TRBJ2-7; tentatively, D is TRBD2 (5 bases). CDR1 is MDHEN and CDR2 is SYDVKM in the germline V gene. This CDR3 is 14 amino acids long. V dropped 6 bases and J dropped 7 bases, with 19 bases sitting between them. The CDR3 DNA follows: TGTGCCAGCAGGGACTCCGTCTTCTCTTGGGAGCAGTACTTC. Its protein product is CASRDSVFSWEQYF.

The rearrangement uses TRBV6-5 and TRBJ2-1; 10 nucleotides agree with TRBD1. This CDR3 contains 15 residues. The ends lost 5 bases at V and 9 bases at J; junction bases unmatched: 10. From germline, CDR1 is MNHEY and CDR2 SVGAGI. CDR3 nucleotide sequence: TGTGCCAGCAGTAGAACCGGGACAGGGGAGCGTGAGCAGTTCTTC. This translates into CASSRTGTGEREQFF.

The J gene is TRBJ2-1, the V gene TRBV21-1; the table gives TRBD2 as D, unverified against the DNA. TRBV21-1 is a pseudogene segment. The CDR3 contains 17 residues. The CDR3 DNA reads as TGTGCCAGCAGCAAAGGGACTAGCGGGAGTGGTTACAATGAGCAGTTCTTC. This encodes CASSKGTSGSGYNEQFF.

The chain combines TRBV11-2 with TRBJ2-7; D unclear. V lost 0 bases, J lost 3 bases, and 3 bases lay in between. The CDR3 has 12 amino acids. Germline lookup yields CDR1 SGHAT and CDR2 FQNNGV. In DNA, the CDR3 is TGTGCCAGCAGCTTAGACATCTACGAGCAGTACTTC. Its protein product is CASSLDIYEQYF.

The rearrangement links TRBV6-5 to TRBJ1-1; maybe TRBD1 (6 bases). With 0 bases removed from V and 4 bases from J, the gap between germline ends came to 15 bases. Germline CDR1 reads MNHEY; CDR2 reads SVGAGI. The CDR3 has 16 residues. The CDR3 loop is CASSYSSGEDLTEAFF. CDR3 coding DNA: TGTGCCAGCAGTTACTCATCAGGGGAGGACCTCACTGAAGCTTTCTTT.

This clone has just one count. This chain joins TRBV5-1 and TRBJ2-1; tentative D call: TRBD2 (6 bases). Germline V gives CDR1 SGHRS, CDR2 YFSETQ. Trimming cost V 4 bases and J 1 base, with 9 bases left between them. The CDR3 contains 14 residues. CDR3 residues: CASSHGTSYNEQFF. CDR3 nucleotides: TGCGCCAGCAGCCACGGGACTTCCTACAATGAGCAGTTCTTC.

This chain connects TRBV9 to TRBJ1-1; D ambiguous. This CDR3 is built from 13 residues. Germline lookup yields CDR1 SGDLS and CDR2 YYNGEE. Trimming left V 3 bases short and J 0 bases short, with 6 bases between. CDR3 DNA: TGTGCCAGCAGCGCTGCCATGAACACTGAAGCTTTCTTT. This gives the protein CASSAAMNTEAFF.

This clone came up once. The chain links TRBV4-1 to TRBJ1-5; no clear D gene. The CDR3 consists of 14 residues. Germline V CDR1 and CDR2: MGHRA, YSYEKL. Trimming took off 0 bases at V and 4 bases at J, with 7 bases between the two ends. In DNA, the CDR3 is TGCGCCAGCAGCCAAGATCCGGTTAATCAGCCCCAGCATTTT. The encoded protein is CASSQDPVNQPQHF.

The chain couples TRBV18 to TRBJ2-7; no definite D call. Germline V lookup: CDR1 KGHSH, CDR2 LQKENI. Trimming shortened V by 2 bases and J by 2 bases, and 7 bases separated the two germline ends. The CDR3 runs to 13 residues. The CDR3 DNA sequence: TGTGCCAGCTCACCAGGGAATCCCTACGAGCAGTACTTC. Translation: CASSPGNPYEQYF.

This clone occurred a few times. The J gene is TRBJ2-7, the V gene TRBV18; D call uncertain. The germline V and J ends were trimmed by 0 bases and 4 bases, with 10 bases remaining between them. CDR1 KGHSH and CDR2 LQKENI come from the germline V gene. The CDR3 contains 14 residues. In DNA, the CDR3 is TGTGCCAGCTCACCACCGGCAGAGAAGTACGAGCAGTACTTC. Protein: CASSPPAEKYEQYF. The full variable domain, with the rest looked up from reference TRBV18 and TRBJ2-7, is NAGVMQNPRHLVRRRGQEARLRCSPMKGHSHVYWYRQLPEEGLKFMVYLQKENIIDESGMPKERFSAEFPKEGPSILRIQQVVRGDSAAYFCASSPPAEKYEQYFGPGTRLTVT.

V and J are TRBV28 and TRBJ2-2; TRBD1 is a possible D gene (5 bases). V was cut by 5 bases and J by 7 bases, with 14 bases left in between. The CDR3 sequence is 14 residues long. Germline values: CDR1 MDHEN, CDR2 SYDVKM. CDR3 protein: CASSTGFTHGELFF. Here the CDR3 DNA reads TGTGCCAGCAGTACAGGCTTCACCCACGGGGAGCTGTTTTTT.

The chain employs TRBV10-3 and TRBJ1-2; the D is unclear. The germline V and J ends were trimmed by 2 bases and 8 bases, with 12 bases remaining between them. The germline V gene has CDR1 ENHRY and CDR2 SYGVKD. The CDR3 covers 13 residues. Written as DNA, the CDR3 is TGTGCCATCAGTGAGAGGCAGGCACAGGGCTACACCTTC. This encodes CAISERQAQGYTF.

The chain combines TRBV27 with TRBJ2-7, with 7 bases that match TRBD1. The CDR3 extends over 15 amino acids. CDR1 is MNHEY and CDR2 is SMNVEV in the germline V gene (reference sequence). The V gene end was trimmed by 6 bases and the J gene end by 3 bases; junction bases not matched to a gene: 11. CDR3 DNA: TGTGCCAGCAGCCCTTCGACAGGGAACTTCTACGAGCAGTACTTC. This gives the protein CASSPSTGNFYEQYF.